Following are 29 T cell receptor beta chains from one sample sequenced in a study of T cells in Graves' hyperthyroidism and ophthalmopathy. Researchers took RNA transcripts and amplified the TCR beta CDR3 regions from them. HTBI primers were used for first-round RT-PCR of the TCR CDR3. TCRdb used MiXCR to reprocess the multiplex PCR reads, holding one entry per CDR3 protein. Here the sample spans around 350,000 distinct CDR3 sequences, 15% to 19% being singletons. Sequencing was performed on blood. The receptors here all came from a woman aged 18 to 35 with Graves' hyperthyroidism that later progressed to Graves' ophthalmopathy.

The rearrangement links TRBV7-2 to TRBJ2-5; 14 bases are shared with TRBD2. The germline gives CDR1 SGHTA, CDR2 FQGNSA. This CDR3 is built from 18 residues. The J segment lost 1 base and the V segment lost 4 bases, leaving 8 bases of the junction unmatched. In DNA form, the CDR3 reads TGTGCCAGCAGCTGGGCCGGGACTAGCGGGAGTTTCCAAGAGACCCAGTACTTC. Residues: CASSWAGTSGSFQETQYF. The variable domain in full, with the rest retrieved from reference TRBV7-2 and TRBJ2-5, is GAGVSQSPSNKVTEKGKDVELRCDPISGHTALYWYRQSLGQGLEFLIYFQGNSAPDKSGLPSDRFSAERTGGSVSTLTIQRTQQEDSAVYLCASSWAGTSGSFQETQYFGPGTRLLVL.

The V and J genes are TRBV7-8 and TRBJ1-3; possibly TRBD1 for D (5 bases). From germline, CDR1 is SGHVS and CDR2 FQNEAQ. V was clipped by 2 bases and J by 0 bases, with 14 bases between them. The CDR3 is 17 amino acids. CDR3 DNA sequence: TGTGCCAGCAGCTTAAGGACTCAGGGTCTCTCTGGAAACACCATATATTTT. Amino acid sequence: CASSLRTQGLSGNTIYF.

This clonotype was detected ten times or more. The chain uses TRBV20-1 and TRBJ2-1; 8 bases map to TRBD2. From germline, CDR1 is DFQATT and CDR2 SNEGSKA (reference sequence). The CDR3 length is 14 residues. The CDR3 nucleotides are TGCAGCTTAGAGGGGACTAGCTCCTACAATGAGCAGTTCTTC. It yields the protein CSLEGTSSYNEQFF.

About this clonotype: This may stem from a read error, because a much larger clone lies one nucleotide away. The chain carries TRBV18 and TRBJ2-7; 7 nucleotides line up with TRBD1. Trimming removed 7 bases from V and 3 bases from J; junction bases left unmatched: 9. The CDR3 loop spans 14 amino acids. Per germline, CDR1 KGHSH and CDR2 LQKENI. DNA of the CDR3: TGTGCCAGCTTACTACCGGGACAGTACTACGAGCAGTACTTC. This encodes CASLLPGQYYEQYF.

This sequence joins TRBV6-5 and TRBJ2-3; the D gene could be TRBD1 or TRBD2 (5 bases each). The germline V and J ends were trimmed by 8 bases and 4 bases, with 16 bases remaining between them. The germline CDR1 and CDR2 sequences are MNHEY and SVGAGI. The CDR3 covers 14 residues. The CDR3, as DNA: TGTGCCAGCGGTTGGGGGAACTCCGCAGATACGCAGTATTTT. It specifies CASGWGNSADTQYF.

This clonotype has at least ten counts. CDR3 nucleotide sequence: TGTGCCAGCAGCCCCTACCAAGAGACCCAGTACTTC. It encodes CASSPYQETQYF. The genes are TRBV5-6 and TRBJ2-5, with D unresolved. This CDR3 spans 12 amino acids. Germline V gene sequence: CDR1 SGHDT, CDR2 YYEEEE. V was pared by 4 bases and J by 0 bases, with 4 bases between.

This clonotype turned up a few times. The chain couples TRBV9 to TRBJ2-1, with 7 bases identical to TRBD2. V was pared by 3 bases and J by 10 bases, with 7 bases of the junction left unmatched. Germline CDR1 SGDLS, CDR2 YYNGEE. The CDR3 is 13 amino acids. CDR3 nucleotides: TGTGCCAGCAGCGCAGGGACTACAAAGGAGCAGTTCTTC. Its translation is CASSAGTTKEQFF.

This clonotype was recorded at least ten times. The rearrangement joins TRBV28 to TRBJ1-4, with D hard to call. The CDR3 runs to 12 residues. Looked up from germline, CDR1 is MDHEN and CDR2 is SYDVKM. Between the trimmed V and J ends, which lost 0 bases and 7 bases, there was a span of 3 bases. The CDR3 sequence is CASSLWTEKLFF. DNA for the CDR3: TGTGCCAGCAGTTTATGGACTGAAAAACTGTTTTTT.

This clonotype was detected a few times. J is TRBJ2-1 and V is TRBV5-1; D might be TRBD1 or TRBD2, each matching 9 bases. The ends were cut back, 2 bases at V and 0 bases at J, with 33 bases in the middle. Per germline, CDR1 SGHRS and CDR2 YFSETQ. This CDR3 region has 23 residues. The CDR3 nucleotides read TGCGCCAGCAGCTTTCCGGGACAGGGAAGTAGCGGGAGAGAGAGGAGCTCCTACAATGAGCAGTTCTTC. It codes for CASSFPGQGSSGRERSSYNEQFF.

The chain couples TRBV10-3 to TRBJ1-5, with D possibly being TRBD1 (6 bases). Trimming took 2 bases from V and 0 from J, leaving 11 bases between them. Per the germline V gene, CDR1 is ENHRY and CDR2 is SYGVKD. The CDR3 covers 16 residues. The CDR3 DNA follows: TGTGCCATCAGTGAGGGGGGGCCAGCTAGCAATCAGCCCCAGCATTTT. Its protein product is CAISEGGPASNQPQHF.

This clonotype was counted ten times or more. The chain has TRBV24-1 and TRBJ2-3; D gene unclear. CDR3 length: 15 residues. With 3 bases removed from V and 2 bases from J, the gap between germline ends came to 11 bases. The germline V gene has CDR1 KGHDR and CDR2 SFDVKD. CDR3 nucleotide sequence: TGTGCCACCAGTGATCTCCAGCGAGACACAGATACGCAGTATTTT. Translated: CATSDLQRDTDTQYF.

A remark on this clonotype: A much more abundant neighbour one base away suggests this may be a read error. J is TRBJ2-1 and V is TRBV3-1; 11 bases match TRBD2. Germline V gives CDR1 LGHDT, CDR2 YNNKEL (reference sequence). This CDR3 comprises 19 residues. CDR3 sequence reads: CASGQAVGLAGNSYNEQFF. The CDR3 DNA is TGTGCCAGCGGCCAAGCCGTCGGACTAGCGGGTAACTCCTACAATGAGCAGTTCTTC.

This clonotype was detected ten times or more. The CDR3 DNA follows: TGTGCCAGCAGCTCGTTGACTTCCGACTATGGCTACACCTTC. Protein sequence: CASSSLTSDYGYTF. The chain combines TRBV11-2 with TRBJ1-2; no clear D. V lost 4 bases and J 3 bases, leaving 12 bases between the germline ends. CDR3 length equals 14 residues. Germline-derived CDR1 and CDR2 are SGHAT and FQNNGV.

This clonotype was picked up a small number of times. This rearrangement joins TRBV28 to TRBJ1-1, with D perhaps TRBD1 (5 bases). The CDR3 sequence is 14 residues long. Germline V gene lookup returns CDR1 MDHEN and CDR2 SYDVKM. V shed 7 bases and J shed 4 bases, with 16 bases lying between them. Here the CDR3 reads CASTAHGGSTEAFF. The CDR3, as DNA: TGTGCCAGCACCGCCCATGGGGGGAGCACTGAAGCTTTCTTT.

Remarks on this clonotype: With a much larger clone just one base away, this may be a read error. The chain recombines TRBV2 with TRBJ2-6; TRBD1 might be the D (5 bases). Germline V gives CDR1 SNHLY, CDR2 FYNNEI. This CDR3 has 12 amino acids. The CDR3 bases are TGTGCCAGCAGCGCTGGGGCCAGCGTCCTGACTTTC. It is translated as CASSAGASVLTF.

This clonotype was picked up a small number of times. This chain links TRBV4-1 with TRBJ2-1, with D perhaps matching TRBD2 (6 bases). Per germline, CDR1 MGHRA and CDR2 YSYEKL. V lost 2 bases to trimming and J lost 7 bases, with 15 bases between them. This CDR3 has 15 amino acids. The CDR3 DNA sequence: TGCGCCAGCAGCCAAACGGGAGAAGGATTAAATGAGCAGTTCTTC. This translates into CASSQTGEGLNEQFF.

This clonotype was observed a handful of times. This rearrangement joins TRBV29-1 to TRBJ2-1; 14 bases agree with TRBD2. The CDR3 is 16 amino acids. Germline V gives CDR1 SQVTM, CDR2 ANQGSEA. J was trimmed by 10 bases and V by 2 bases; bases with no gene match: 10. CDR3 bases: TGCAGCGTTGAACCGACTAGCGGGAGGGCTCCTGACGAGCAGTTCTTC. It codes for CSVEPTSGRAPDEQFF.

The chain is built from TRBV14 and TRBJ2-2; D call uncertain. CDR3 length: 14 residues. CDR1 is SGHDN and CDR2 is FVKESK in the germline V gene. V lost 3 bases, J lost 5 bases, and 10 bases lay in between. CDR3 sequence (DNA): TGTGCCAGCAGCCAGAGTGGGTGGACCGGGGAGCTGTTTTTT. Translating it yields CASSQSGWTGELFF. Drawing the rest from reference TRBV14 and TRBJ2-2, the complete variable domain is EAGVTQFPSHSVIEKGQTVTLRCDPISGHDNLYWYRRVMGKEIKFLLHFVKESKQDESGMPNNRFLAERTGGTYSTLKVQPAELEDSGVYFCASSQSGWTGELFFGEGSRLTVL.

In its sample, this clonotype was seen many times. The CDR3 region is CASSPSLQGLNQPQHF. The CDR3 DNA reads TGTGCCAGCAGTCCCTCTTTACAAGGCCTTAATCAGCCCCAGCATTTT. V usage is TRBV12-3 or TRBV12-4 and J usage is TRBJ1-5, with D unresolved. Deletions cut 5 bases from V and 4 bases from J, with 18 bases between. The CDR3 is 16 residues long.

The chain links TRBV5-6 to TRBJ2-5; 8 nucleotides match TRBD1. V shed 1 base, J shed 2 bases, and the junction held 13 bases outside the gene matches. The CDR3 runs 18 residues. Germline CDR1 SGHDT, CDR2 YYEEEE. Here the CDR3 DNA reads TGTGCCAGCAGCTTGAGGACAGGGTGGTCGCGAGGGCAAGAGACCCAGTACTTC. It encodes CASSLRTGWSRGQETQYF.

Concerning this clonotype: This may stem from a read error, because a much larger clone lies one nucleotide away. The chain carries TRBV7-8 and TRBJ1-4; D ambiguous. Germline V gives CDR1 SGHVS, CDR2 FQNEAQ. The CDR3 spans 16 residues. CDR3 residues: CASSSTFRATNGKLFF. The CDR3 DNA reads as TGTGCCAGCAGCTCCACGTTCCGGGCAACTAATGGAAAACTGTTTTTT.

This clonotype was recorded at least ten times. The rearrangement uses TRBV3-1 and TRBJ1-2; D unresolved. The CDR3 is made up of 12 amino acids. CDR1 and CDR2 from the germline V gene are LGHDT and YNNKEL (reference sequence). Trimming took off 4 bases at V and 4 bases at J, with 7 bases between the two ends. The CDR3 DNA reads as TGTGCCAGCAGCCCGGGCCCCTATGGCTACACCTTC. It specifies CASSPGPYGYTF.

This clonotype was recorded many times. The chain links TRBV27 to TRBJ1-1; tentative D call: TRBD1 (5 bases). The germline CDR1 and CDR2 sequences are MNHEY and SMNVEV (reference sequence). The CDR3 is 14 amino acids. V lost 6 bases to trimming and J lost 3 bases, with 14 bases between them. In DNA, the CDR3 is TGTGCCAGCAGCTGGGCGGGGGGGGACACTGAAGCTTTCTTT. It encodes CASSWAGGDTEAFF.

This clonotype came up many times. This chain links TRBV28 with TRBJ2-2; 11 nucleotides match TRBD2. V was clipped by 0 bases and J by 5 bases; unmatched bases: 8. Germline V gene data show CDR1 as MDHEN and CDR2 as SYDVKM. This CDR3 has 18 residues. The CDR3 region is CASSLWFTGTSGTGELFF. In nucleotides, the CDR3 is TGTGCCAGCAGTTTATGGTTCACCGGGACTAGCGGTACCGGGGAGCTGTTTTTT.

This clonotype was observed many times. The chain uses TRBV27 and TRBJ2-3; the D is unclear. Germline CDR1 and CDR2: MNHEY and SMNVEV (reference sequence). The CDR3 loop spans 11 amino acids. The V end lost 7 bases, the J end lost 6 bases, and 8 bases lay between the germline ends. The CDR3, as DNA: TGTGCCAGCACGTCCTCCGATACGCAGTATTTT. Encoded protein: CASTSSDTQYF.

In this sample, this clonotype turned up a few times. The chain joins TRBV6-1 to TRBJ2-2; 12 nucleotides align to TRBD2. CDR3 length: 17 amino acids. V was clipped by 7 bases and J by 4 bases; unmatched bases: 10. Germline-derived CDR1 and CDR2 are MNHNS and SASEGT. The CDR3 loop reads CASKETSGRISTGELFF. The CDR3 DNA reads as TGTGCCAGCAAGGAGACTAGCGGGAGAATTAGCACCGGGGAGCTGTTTTTT.

This clonotype was counted between two and nine times. The V call is TRBV12-3 or TRBV12-4, the J call TRBJ2-7, with TRBD2 matching over 10 bases. With 7 bases clipped from V and 3 bases from J, the junction kept 6 bases outside the gene matches. The CDR3 spans 14 residues. CDR3 in DNA: TGTGCCAGCACTACCGCTAGCGGGAGCTACGAGCAGTACTTC. This translates into CASTTASGSYEQYF.

The CDR3 is CASSVTPRAAGELFF. The CDR3, as DNA: TGTGCCAGCAGCGTTACACCGCGGGCGGCCGGGGAGCTGTTTTTT. The chain carries TRBV9 and TRBJ2-2; D is possibly TRBD2 (5 bases). V was shortened by 2 bases and J by 6 bases, with 14 bases between the two germline ends. The CDR3 extends over 15 amino acids. In germline, CDR1 is SGDLS, CDR2 YYNGEE.

The chain joins TRBV19 to TRBJ2-1; D might be TRBD1 or TRBD2, each matching 5 bases. V was shortened by 3 bases and J by 5 bases, with 17 bases between the two germline ends. The CDR3 totals 16 residues. Germline values: CDR1 LNHDA, CDR2 SQIVND (reference sequence). CDR3 residues: CASSIEKGRGHNEQFF. CDR3 coding DNA: TGTGCCAGTAGTATTGAAAAGGGGCGCGGGCACAATGAGCAGTTCTTC.